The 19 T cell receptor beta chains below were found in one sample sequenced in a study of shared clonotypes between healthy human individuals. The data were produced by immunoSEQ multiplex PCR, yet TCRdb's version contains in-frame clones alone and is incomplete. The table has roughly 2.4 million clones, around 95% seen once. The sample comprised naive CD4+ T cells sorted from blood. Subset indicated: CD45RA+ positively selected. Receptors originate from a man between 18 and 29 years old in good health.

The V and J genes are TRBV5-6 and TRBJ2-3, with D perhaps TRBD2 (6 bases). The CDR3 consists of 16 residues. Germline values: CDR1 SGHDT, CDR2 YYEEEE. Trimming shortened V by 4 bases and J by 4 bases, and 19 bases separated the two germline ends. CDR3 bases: TGTGCCAGCAGCGCGTGGGTAGCGGCGGGGTCAGATACGCAGTATTTT. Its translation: CASSAWVAAGSDTQYF.

The CDR3 sequence: CASSPLSPGVVYNEQFF. The CDR3 region has the DNA TGTGCCAGCTCACCACTCTCCCCGGGAGTGGTCTACAATGAGCAGTTCTTC. The chain employs TRBV18 and TRBJ2-1; D perhaps matches TRBD2 (6 bases). This CDR3 is 17 amino acids long. Trimming left V 1 base short and J 3 bases short, with 16 bases between. Germline-derived CDR1 and CDR2 are KGHSH and LQKENI.

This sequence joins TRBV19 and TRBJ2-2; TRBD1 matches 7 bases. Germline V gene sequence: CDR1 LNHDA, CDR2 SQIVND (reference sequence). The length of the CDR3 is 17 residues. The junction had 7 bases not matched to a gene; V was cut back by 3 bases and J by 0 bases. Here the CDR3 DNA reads TGTGCCAGTAGTATCCGACAGGGTTGGACGAACACCGGGGAGCTGTTTTTT. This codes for CASSIRQGWTNTGELFF.

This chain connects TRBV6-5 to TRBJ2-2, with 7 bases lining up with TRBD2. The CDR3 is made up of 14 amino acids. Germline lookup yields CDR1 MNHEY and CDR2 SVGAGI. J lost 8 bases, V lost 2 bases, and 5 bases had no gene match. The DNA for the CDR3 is TGTGCCAGCAGTTACGCGGGAGAGTGGGGGGAGCTGTTTTTT. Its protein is CASSYAGEWGELFF.

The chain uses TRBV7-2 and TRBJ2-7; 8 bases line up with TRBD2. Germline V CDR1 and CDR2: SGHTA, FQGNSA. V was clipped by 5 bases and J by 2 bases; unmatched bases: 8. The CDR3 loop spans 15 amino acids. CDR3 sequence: CASSPGLEPAYEQYF. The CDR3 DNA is TGTGCCAGCAGCCCGGGACTAGAGCCCGCCTACGAGCAGTACTTC.

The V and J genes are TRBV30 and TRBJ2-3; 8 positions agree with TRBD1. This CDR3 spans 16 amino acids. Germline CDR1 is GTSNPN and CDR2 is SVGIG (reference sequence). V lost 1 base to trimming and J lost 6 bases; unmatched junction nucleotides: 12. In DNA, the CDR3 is TGTGCCTGGAGTGGTGGCAGGGGGCATGGGGCGGATACGCAGTATTTT. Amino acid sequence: CAWSGGRGHGADTQYF.

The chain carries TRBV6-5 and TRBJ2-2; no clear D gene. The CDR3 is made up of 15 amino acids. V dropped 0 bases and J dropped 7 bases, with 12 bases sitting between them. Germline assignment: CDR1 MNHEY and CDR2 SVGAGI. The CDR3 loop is CASSYSADPYGELFF. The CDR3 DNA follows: TGTGCCAGCAGTTACTCCGCCGACCCATACGGGGAGCTGTTTTTT.

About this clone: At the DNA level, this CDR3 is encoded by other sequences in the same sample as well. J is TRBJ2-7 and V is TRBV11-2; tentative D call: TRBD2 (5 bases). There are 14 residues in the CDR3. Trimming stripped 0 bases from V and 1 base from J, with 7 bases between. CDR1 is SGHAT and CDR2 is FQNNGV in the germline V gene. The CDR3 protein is CASSLEGGSYEQYF. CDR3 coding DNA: TGTGCCAGCAGCTTAGAGGGCGGGTCCTACGAGCAGTACTTC. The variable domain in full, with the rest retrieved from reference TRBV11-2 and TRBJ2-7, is EAGVAQSPRYKIIEKRQSVAFWCNPISGHATLYWYQQILGQGPKLLIQFQNNGVVDDSQLPKDRFSAERLKGVDSTLKIQPAKLEDSAVYLCASSLEGGSYEQYFGPGTRLTVT.

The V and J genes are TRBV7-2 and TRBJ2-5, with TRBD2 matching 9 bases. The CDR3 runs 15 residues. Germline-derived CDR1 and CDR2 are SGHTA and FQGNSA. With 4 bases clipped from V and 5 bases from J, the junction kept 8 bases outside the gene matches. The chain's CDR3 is CASSSSGRFGETQYF. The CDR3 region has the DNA TGTGCCAGCAGCTCAAGCGGGAGGTTCGGTGAGACCCAGTACTTC.

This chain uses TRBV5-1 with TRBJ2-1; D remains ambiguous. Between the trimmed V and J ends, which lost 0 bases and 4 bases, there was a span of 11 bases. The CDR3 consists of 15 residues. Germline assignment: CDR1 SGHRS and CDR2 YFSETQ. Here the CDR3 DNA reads TGCGCCAGCAGCTTGGCCGGAATCGGGTACAATGAGCAGTTCTTC. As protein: CASSLAGIGYNEQFF.

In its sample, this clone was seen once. As DNA, the CDR3 is TGCGCCAGCAGCCAGGGGGCAACGACTGGGGCCAACGTCCTGACTTTC. Residues: CASSQGATTGANVLTF. V is TRBV4-3 and J is TRBJ2-6, with a weak D call TRBD1 (6 bases). CDR3 length equals 16 residues. Germline V gene sequence: CDR1 LGHNA, CDR2 YSLEER. The V gene lost 3 bases and the J gene lost 2 bases, with 11 bases spanning the gap.

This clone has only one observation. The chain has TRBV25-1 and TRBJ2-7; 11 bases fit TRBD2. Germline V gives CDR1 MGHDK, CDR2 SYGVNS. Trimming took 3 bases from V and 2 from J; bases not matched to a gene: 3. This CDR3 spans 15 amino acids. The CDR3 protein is CASSDPTSGTYEQYF. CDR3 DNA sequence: TGTGCCAGCAGTGATCCGACTAGCGGGACCTACGAGCAGTACTTC.

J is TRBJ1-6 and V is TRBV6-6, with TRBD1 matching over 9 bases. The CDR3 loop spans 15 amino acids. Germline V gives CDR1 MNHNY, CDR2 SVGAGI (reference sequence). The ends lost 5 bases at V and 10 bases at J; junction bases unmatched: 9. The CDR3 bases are TGTGCCAGCAGTCCCCCACAGGGGGCACCATCACCCCTCCACTTT. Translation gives CASSPPQGAPSPLHF.

The CDR3 region is CASSRQQGTKNIQYF. The CDR3 DNA is TGTGCCAGCAGCCGACAACAGGGGACCAAAAACATTCAGTACTTC. This chain uses TRBV6-5 with TRBJ2-4; TRBD1 aligns across 7 bases. The V and J ends lost 6 bases and 2 bases, in that order; junction bases with no gene match: 7. Germline loops: CDR1 MNHEY, CDR2 SVGAGI. The length of the CDR3 is 15 residues.

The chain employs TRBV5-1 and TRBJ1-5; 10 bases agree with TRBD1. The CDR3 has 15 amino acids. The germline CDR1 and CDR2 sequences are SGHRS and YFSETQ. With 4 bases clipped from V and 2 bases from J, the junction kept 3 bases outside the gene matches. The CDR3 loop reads CASSMGTGGNQPQHF. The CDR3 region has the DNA TGCGCCAGCAGCATGGGGACAGGGGGCAATCAGCCCCAGCATTTT.

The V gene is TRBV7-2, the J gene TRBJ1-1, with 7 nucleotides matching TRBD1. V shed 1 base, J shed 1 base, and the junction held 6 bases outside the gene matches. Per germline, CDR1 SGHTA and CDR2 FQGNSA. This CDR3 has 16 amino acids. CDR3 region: CASSLGQGVENTEAFF. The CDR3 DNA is TGTGCCAGCAGCTTAGGACAGGGCGTGGAGAACACTGAAGCTTTCTTT.

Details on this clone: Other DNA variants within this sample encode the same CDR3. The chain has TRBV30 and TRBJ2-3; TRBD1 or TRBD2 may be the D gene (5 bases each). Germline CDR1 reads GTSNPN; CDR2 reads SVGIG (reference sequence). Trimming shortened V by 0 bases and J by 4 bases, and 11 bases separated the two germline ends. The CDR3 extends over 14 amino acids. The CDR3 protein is CAWSVRGAADTQYF. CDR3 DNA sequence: TGTGCCTGGAGTGTTCGAGGGGCCGCAGATACGCAGTATTTT. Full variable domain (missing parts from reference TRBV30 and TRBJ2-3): SQTIHQWPATLVQPVGSPLSLECTVEGTSNPNLYWYRQAAGRGLQLLFYSVGIGQISSEVPQNLSASRPQDRQFILSSKKLLLSDSGFYLCAWSVRGAADTQYFGPGTRLTVL.

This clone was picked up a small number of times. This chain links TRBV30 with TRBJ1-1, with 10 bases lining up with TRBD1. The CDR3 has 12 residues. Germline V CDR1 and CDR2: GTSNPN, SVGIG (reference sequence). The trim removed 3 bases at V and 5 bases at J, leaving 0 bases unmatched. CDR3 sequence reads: CAWRDRGTEAFF. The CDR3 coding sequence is TGTGCCTGGAGGGACAGGGGGACTGAAGCTTTCTTT.

The CDR3 reads CASSPQTTTNTGELFF. In nucleotides, the CDR3 is TGTGCCAGCTCACCTCAAACAACAACGAACACCGGGGAGCTGTTTTTT. The rearrangement joins TRBV18 to TRBJ2-2; no firm D call. Trimming left V 3 bases short and J 0 bases short, with 11 bases between. Germline V lookup: CDR1 KGHSH, CDR2 LQKENI. The CDR3 consists of 16 residues.